Sequencing of this T cell receptor (beta chain) was carried out in a study of identical twins. TCRdb reanalysed the 5' RACE reads using MiXCR and keeps one entry per CDR3 protein. The repertoire has 540,000 or so distinct CDR3 sequences, approximately 20% of them found once; the top ten carry about 0.48%. Concerning this clonotype: Its antigen remains unknown.

This CDR3 region has 14 residues. Trimming stripped 5 bases from V and 6 bases from J, with 16 bases between. Looked up from germline, CDR1 is MNHEY and CDR2 is SVGAGI. Study-wide points: Conclusions leaned on cross-sectional statistical analysis and did not track the same donors over time.

These data also formed part of another study, on yellow fever vaccine responses in identical twins. From that second work: Reportedly, twins' vaccine T cell responses looked partly convergent and partly personalized.

This clonotype originated in a woman in her late teens or twenties in good health. Sequenced input: CD4+ T cells sorted from blood. The chain employs TRBV6-5 and TRBJ1-2; D is perhaps TRBD1 (5 bases). As DNA, the CDR3 is TGTGCCAGCAGTCTACCTTATGACAGTGATGGCTACACCTTC. Translation gives CASSLPYDSDGYTF.